The 30 T cell receptor beta chains below all came from one sample that was sequenced in a study of T cell responses to AZD1222 COVID-19 vaccine. The assay was immunoSEQ multiplex PCR, and TCRdb's table has in-frame clones only and misses some. The table includes approximately 130,000 clones, 65% to 90% detected once. Sequenced here: peripheral blood, sampled 28 days after the second dose of the MenACWY control vaccine. The receptors were sampled from an adult who received the MenACWY meningococcal vaccine as a control.

This clone was detected once. The chain employs TRBV30 and TRBJ2-7; 7 nucleotides agree with TRBD2. The CDR3 is 12 amino acids. V was clipped by 5 bases and J by 2 bases; unmatched bases: 3. Germline values: CDR1 GTSNPN, CDR2 SVGIG (reference sequence). CDR3 residues: CAWERDAYEQYF. CDR3 in DNA: TGTGCCTGGGAGCGGGATGCCTACGAGCAGTACTTC.

The CDR3 protein is CASSSGTGGGGELFF. The CDR3 region has the DNA TGTGCCAGCAGCTCCGGGACAGGGGGCGGCGGGGAGCTGTTTTTT. This chain links TRBV5-6 with TRBJ2-2; the match to TRBD1 covers 12 bases. The CDR3 is 15 residues long. The V and J ends lost 3 bases and 7 bases, in that order; junction bases with no gene match: 4. Germline CDR1 SGHDT, CDR2 YYEEEE.

For this clone: This sample includes further DNA sequences coding for the same CDR3. The chain joins TRBV27 to TRBJ2-7; tentatively, D is TRBD2 (6 bases). The germline CDR1 and CDR2 sequences are MNHEY and SMNVEV (reference sequence). V was pared by 2 bases and J by 3 bases, with 8 bases between. The CDR3 sequence is 13 residues long. The DNA of the CDR3 is TGTGCCAGCAGTTTAGGGGGGAGCTACGAGCAGTACTTC. It is translated as CASSLGGSYEQYF.

The rearrangement uses TRBV5-4 and TRBJ2-5; no definite D call. The CDR3 loop spans 15 amino acids. V was cut by 3 bases and J by 2 bases, with 14 bases left in between. Germline V lookup: CDR1 SGHNT, CDR2 YYREEE (reference sequence). The CDR3 DNA is TGTGCCAGCAGCTCGCTCCTAAACTCTCAAGAGACCCAGTACTTC. As protein: CASSSLLNSQETQYF.

V usage is TRBV9 and J usage is TRBJ1-2, with 7 bases identical to TRBD1. This CDR3 contains 15 residues. Trimming cost V 6 bases and J 3 bases; bases outside gene matches: 11. The V gene's germline CDR1 is SGDLS and CDR2 YYNGEE. The CDR3 here is CASTPGDRLDYGYTF. CDR3 sequence (DNA): TGTGCCAGCACCCCAGGGGACAGACTCGACTATGGCTACACCTTC.

V usage is TRBV3-1 (or the pseudogene TRBV3-2) and J usage is TRBJ2-7; D is possibly TRBD1 (6 bases). V shed 4 bases and J shed 2 bases, with 18 bases lying between them. The CDR3 runs 16 residues. Per the germline V gene, CDR1 is LGHDT and CDR2 is YNNKEL (reference sequence). The CDR3 DNA is TGTGCCAGCAGCCGCACCTCAGGACAGCTAACCTACGAGCAGTACTTC. Translating it yields CASSRTSGQLTYEQYF.

There are a few counts of this clone. V gene TRBV30 combines with J gene TRBJ2-1; no reliable D call. Germline-derived CDR1 and CDR2 are GTSNPN and SVGIG (reference sequence). V was trimmed by 2 bases and J by 13 bases, leaving 12 bases between them. This CDR3 contains 11 residues. CDR3 sequence (DNA): TGTGCCTGGAGTCTTGCCGGCAGACAGTTCTTC. This encodes CAWSLAGRQFF. Variable domain in full (rest from reference TRBV30 and TRBJ2-1): SQTIHQWPATLVQPVGSPLSLECTVEGTSNPNLYWYRQAAGRGLQLLFYSVGIGQISSEVPQNLSASRPQDRQFILSSKKLLLSDSGFYLCAWSLAGRQFFGPGTRLTVL.

V usage is TRBV2 and J usage is TRBJ1-6; D not resolved. Germline CDR1 reads SNHLY; CDR2 reads FYNNEI. There are 16 residues in the CDR3. The V gene lost 2 bases and the J gene lost 8 bases, with 16 bases spanning the gap. CDR3 amino acids: CASSELPRTGYSPLHF. DNA for the CDR3: TGTGCCAGCAGTGAACTGCCCCGGACGGGTTATTCACCCCTCCACTTT.

The rearrangement uses TRBV5-5 and TRBJ2-7, with 8 bases aligning to TRBD1. The V gene end was trimmed by 4 bases and the J gene end by 4 bases; junction bases not matched to a gene: 4. The CDR3 is made up of 13 amino acids. The germline V gene encodes CDR1 SGHKS and CDR2 YYEKEE (reference sequence). CDR3 sequence (DNA): TGTGCCAGCAGCGGGGACAGGCGATACGAGCAGTACGTC. This gives the protein CASSGDRRYEQYV.

This clone was counted only a few times. The gene calls are TRBV4-3 and TRBJ1-1, with D possibly TRBD1 on 6 matching bases. Trimming took 7 bases from V and 5 from J, leaving 17 bases between them. Germline-derived CDR1 and CDR2 are LGHNA and YSLEER. The CDR3 sequence is 14 residues long. The CDR3 loop reads CASTAQGGGTEAFF. DNA of the CDR3: TGCGCCAGCACGGCGCAGGGAGGGGGGACTGAAGCTTTCTTT.

CDR3 protein: CASSLGLGYTF. CDR3 in DNA: TGTGCCAGCAGCTTAGGTCTAGGCTACACCTTC. The J gene is TRBJ1-2, the V gene TRBV11-2; D is undetermined. The CDR3 covers 11 residues. Germline-derived CDR1 and CDR2 are SGHAT and FQNNGV. Trimming shortened V by 1 base and J by 8 bases, and 5 bases separated the two germline ends.

The chain uses TRBV5-1 and TRBJ2-2; D might be TRBD1 or TRBD2, each matching 6 bases. Germline V gene sequence: CDR1 SGHRS, CDR2 YFSETQ. The length of the CDR3 is 15 residues. V lost 7 bases and J lost 0, with 13 bases in between. The CDR3, as DNA: TGCGCCAGCGCCTGGGGGGCAGCGAACACCGGGGAGCTGTTTTTT. This sequence encodes CASAWGAANTGELFF.

The rearrangement uses TRBV7-2 and TRBJ1-2; no firm D call. V was shortened by 2 bases and J by 4 bases, with 14 bases between the two germline ends. In germline, CDR1 is SGHTA, CDR2 FQGNSA. There are 15 residues in the CDR3. CDR3: CASSLPPDGIYGYTF. CDR3 in DNA: TGTGCCAGCAGCTTACCACCGGATGGCATCTATGGCTACACCTTC.

This clone was detected once. The chain uses TRBV23-1 and TRBJ2-5; 11 nucleotides match TRBD1. TRBV23-1 is identified as an open reading frame with a role that is uncertain. With 3 bases clipped from V and 2 bases from J, the junction kept 8 bases outside the gene matches. CDR3 size: 17 residues. The CDR3 region is CASSHLGTGGRQETQYF. CDR3 in DNA: TGCGCCAGCAGTCACCTAGGGACAGGGGGGCGGCAAGAGACCCAGTACTTC.

The V call is TRBV6-6, the J call TRBJ1-5; possibly TRBD1 for D (5 bases). V was cut by 8 bases and J by 5 bases, with 16 bases left in between. Germline CDR1 is MNHNY and CDR2 is SVGAGI (reference sequence). This CDR3 region has 14 residues. CDR3 amino acids: CASSGGGTHQPQHF. For the CDR3, the DNA is TGTGCCAGCTCTGGCGGGGGAACCCATCAGCCCCAGCATTTT.

V and J are TRBV15 and TRBJ1-5; D gene ambiguous. V was shortened by 3 bases and J by 10 bases, with 10 bases between the two germline ends. The length of the CDR3 is 12 residues. The germline V gene has CDR1 LNHNV and CDR2 YYDKDF (reference sequence). CDR3 region: CATSSESYPQHF. DNA of the CDR3: TGTGCCACCAGCAGCGAAAGTTACCCCCAGCATTTT.

This chain joins TRBV7-9 and TRBJ1-1; D is undetermined. The CDR3 covers 12 residues. V shed 6 bases and J shed 10 bases, with 15 bases lying between them. Germline CDR1 reads SEHNR; CDR2 reads FQNEAQ (reference sequence). The CDR3 region has the DNA TGTGCCAGCAGACCCGGTGGAGTTTCAGCTTTCTTT. This encodes CASRPGGVSAFF.

This clone has a handful of counts. This chain links TRBV5-8 with TRBJ2-2; possibly TRBD1 for D (7 bases). V lost 5 bases to trimming and J lost 4 bases, with 18 bases between them. CDR3 length equals 16 residues. The germline V gene encodes CDR1 SGHTS and CDR2 YDEGEE. For the CDR3, the DNA is TGTGCCAGCAGTTCCAGGGGGGCGATTGGCACCGGGGAGCTGTTTTTT. Its protein product is CASSSRGAIGTGELFF.

The chain recombines TRBV11-2 with TRBJ2-2, with 9 bases aligning to TRBD2. CDR3 length: 19 amino acids. V lost 6 bases, J lost 3 bases, and 17 bases stayed unmatched. Germline V lookup: CDR1 SGHAT, CDR2 FQNNGV. The CDR3 coding sequence is TGTGCCAGCAGAGTCGCCCGAATGGCGGGAGGGCCGCACACCGGGGAGCTGTTTTTT. Encoded protein: CASRVARMAGGPHTGELFF.

The V gene is TRBV7-9, the J gene TRBJ2-7; a weak D match, TRBD1 (5 bases). CDR3 size: 14 residues. Germline CDR1 reads SEHNR; CDR2 reads FQNEAQ (reference sequence). The germline V and J ends were trimmed by 1 base and 6 bases, with 13 bases remaining between them. Here the CDR3 reads CASSLDWGFSEQYF. The CDR3 DNA reads TGTGCCAGCAGCTTAGATTGGGGCTTTAGCGAGCAGTACTTC.

The rearrangement uses TRBV5-5 and TRBJ1-1, with D unclear. The germline V gene has CDR1 SGHKS and CDR2 YYEKEE (reference sequence). The CDR3 totals 12 residues. The V gene lost 2 bases and the J gene lost 7 bases, with 9 bases spanning the gap. The CDR3 sequence: CASSFWAFEAFF. The CDR3 DNA reads as TGTGCCAGCAGCTTTTGGGCCTTTGAAGCTTTCTTT.

The chain recombines TRBV4-3 with TRBJ2-2; D is ambiguous. Trimming left V 0 bases short and J 4 bases short, with 15 bases between. The CDR3 extends over 17 amino acids. Germline V gives CDR1 LGHNA, CDR2 YSLEER. CDR3: CASSQDVARYFTGELFF. The CDR3 DNA follows: TGCGCCAGCAGCCAAGACGTTGCACGTTACTTCACCGGGGAGCTGTTTTTT.

This sequence joins TRBV27 and TRBJ2-6; perhaps TRBD1 as D (5 bases). Germline CDR1 is MNHEY and CDR2 is SMNVEV (reference sequence). Trimming cost V 3 bases and J 1 base, with 13 bases left between them. This CDR3 contains 17 residues. The CDR3 region is CASSFQPQGSGANVLTF. The CDR3 coding sequence is TGTGCCAGCAGTTTCCAGCCTCAGGGATCTGGGGCCAACGTCCTGACTTTC. Using reference TRBV27 and TRBJ2-6 for the parts outside the CDR3, the full variable domain is EAQVTQNPRYLITVTGKKLTVTCSQNMNHEYMSWYRQDPGLGLRQIYYSMNVEVTDKGDVPEGYKVSRKEKRNFPLILESPSPNQTSLYFCASSFQPQGSGANVLTFGAGSRLTVL.

The sample holds a few counts of this clone. The V call is TRBV18, the J call TRBJ2-5, with TRBD1 matching over 8 bases. Germline V CDR1 and CDR2: KGHSH, LQKENI. The junction had 4 bases not matched to a gene; V was cut back by 0 bases and J by 4 bases. The CDR3 sequence is 15 residues long. The CDR3 nucleotides are TGTGCCAGCTCACCACCGGGACAGGACTTAGAGACCCAGTACTTC. It yields the protein CASSPPGQDLETQYF. Filled out from reference TRBV18 and TRBJ2-5, the complete variable domain reads NAGVMQNPRHLVRRRGQEARLRCSPMKGHSHVYWYRQLPEEGLKFMVYLQKENIIDESGMPKERFSAEFPKEGPSILRIQQVVRGDSAAYFCASSPPGQDLETQYFGPGTRLLVL.

This clone showed up just a few times. The genes are TRBV28 and TRBJ1-2, with a tentative D call TRBD1 (5 bases). The CDR3 spans 13 residues. CDR1 is MDHEN and CDR2 is SYDVKM in the germline V gene. V was trimmed by 11 bases and J by 5 bases, leaving 18 bases between them. The CDR3 nucleotides read TGTGCCCTTCGGGACCCCCGGGGTTATGGCTACACCTTC. Residues: CALRDPRGYGYTF.

The sample holds one count of this clone. The gene calls are TRBV5-8 and TRBJ1-5, with 8 bases that match TRBD1. The trim removed 2 bases at V and 5 bases at J, leaving 6 bases unmatched. From germline, CDR1 is SGHTS and CDR2 YDEGEE. The CDR3 runs to 15 residues. The CDR3 DNA reads as TGTGCCAGCAGCTTTTCGAGCAGGGGGCATCAGCCCCAGCATTTT. Translation gives CASSFSSRGHQPQHF.

This chain links TRBV29-1 with TRBJ1-1; D gene unclear. From germline, CDR1 is SQVTM and CDR2 ANQGSEA. The CDR3 has 13 amino acids. V lost 5 bases and J lost 1, with 11 bases in between. Written as DNA, the CDR3 is TGCAGCGTTAAAACCCCAGGGAACACTGAAGCTTTCTTT. It encodes CSVKTPGNTEAFF.

The gene calls are TRBV5-5 and TRBJ2-1; 9 nucleotides align to TRBD1. Germline V gene lookup returns CDR1 SGHKS and CDR2 YYEKEE (reference sequence). The CDR3 is 15 amino acids. The V gene end was trimmed by 2 bases and the J gene end by 4 bases; junction bases not matched to a gene: 4. The CDR3 loop reads CASSLGTGKYNEQFF. The CDR3 region has the DNA TGTGCCAGCAGCTTAGGGACAGGGAAATACAATGAGCAGTTCTTC.

The genes are TRBV24-1 and TRBJ2-2, with 13 bases fitting TRBD2. The J segment lost 6 bases and the V segment lost 3 bases, leaving 6 bases of the junction unmatched. The V gene's germline CDR1 is KGHDR and CDR2 SFDVKD. This CDR3 has 17 amino acids. The CDR3 reads CATSDQRTSGSPGELFF. CDR3 nucleotide sequence: TGTGCCACCAGTGATCAACGGACTAGCGGGAGTCCCGGGGAGCTGTTTTTT.

V usage is TRBV19 and J usage is TRBJ2-3; D is unresolved. This CDR3 comprises 13 residues. V lost 5 bases, J lost 6 bases, and 12 bases lay in between. Germline assignment: CDR1 LNHDA and CDR2 SQIVND (reference sequence). CDR3 coding DNA: TGTGCCAGTAGTCGCCCCCGTTCCGATACGCAGTATTTT. This encodes CASSRPRSDTQYF.